There are many counts of the clone carrying this TCR beta chain. Its matching antigen is unknown. The record originates from a study of regulatory T cells in long-lasting Graves disease. Study background: Newly diagnosed Graves' patients had taken antithyroid drugs under 3 months. Study-wide results and limits: Persistent disease showed a preference for TRBV28, TRBJ1-2 and TRBJ2-5.

Arm-PCR of CDR3 regions with iRepertoire HTBI primers generated TCR beta libraries. TCRdb processed the multiplex PCR reads anew with MiXCR; each CDR3 protein has one entry. The sample carries about 460,000 distinct CDR3 sequences, around 15% recorded once. The germline gives CDR1 KGHSH, CDR2 LQKENI. The CDR3 contains 16 residues. The V and J ends lost 4 bases and 0 bases, in that order; junction bases with no gene match: 4. Time point specified: newly diagnosed GD, antithyroid drugs for less than 3 months. PBMCs were the source of the RNA used for TCR sequencing. The data also belong to a second study, concerning T cells in Graves' hyperthyroidism and ophthalmopathy. This second report adds: The definition of stable Graves' hyperthyroidism was no ophthalmopathy progression within 18 months. Before onset, ophthalmopathy was predicted by the model a median roughly six months earlier.

The rearrangement joins TRBV18 to TRBJ2-2, with 8 bases lining up with TRBD1. This sample comprised peripheral blood mononuclear cells (PBMCs), obtained at new diagnosis, from a patient treated with antithyroid drugs. The TCR was taken from a woman aged 45-59 years with Graves disease. The CDR3: CASSLGTGPNTGELFF. The CDR3 region has the DNA TGTGCCAGCTCACTAGGGACAGGACCGAACACCGGGGAGCTGTTTTTT.